This T cell receptor beta chain emerged from a study of early T cells in non-severe SARS-CoV-2 infection. Each cDNA molecule carried a unique molecular identifier. A single record per CDR3 protein comes from TCRdb applying MiXCR to the 5' RACE reads. The data contain about 52,000 distinct CDR3 sequences, 11% of them singletons. Study results and caveats: Reliance on VDJdb matching favored anti-spike CD8 responses; private and CD4 specificities were missed.

This clonotype was seen ten or more times. Its target is not known. The CDR3 covers 16 residues. After removal of 4 bases from V and 1 base from J, the junction contained 7 bases not matched to a gene. Germline V lookup: CDR1 SGHRS, CDR2 YFSETQ. Sequenced: whole blood. The rearrangement joins TRBV5-1 to TRBJ1-3; 8 bases are a match to TRBD1. This TCR came from an adult who was a healthcare worker with PCR-confirmed SARS-CoV-2 infection or an uninfected control (not recorded which). CDR3: CASSLGQALSGNTIYF. Here the CDR3 DNA reads TGCGCCAGCAGCCTGGGACAGGCATTATCTGGAAACACCATATATTTT.